This T cell receptor (beta chain) was retrieved from a study of blood T cell repertoires in COVID-19. In the study overall: Both acute and convalescent COVID-19 samples were obtained from the United States, Italy and Spain. Sources were T cells, B-cell-depleted T cells, or PBMCs; the material itself was cDNA or gDNA.

In its sample, this clone was seen a few times. The authors' processing: The authors estimated nucleated cell counts from reference gene primer amplification. Data came from immunoSEQ multiplex PCR; TCRdb stores just in-frame clones and leaves some out. That table supplies the V and J calls and clone size; D and trimming were determined from the DNA. The profile shows roughly 250,000 clones, roughly four fifths of them singletons. The sequence derives from a woman in her fifties or sixties with acute or convalescent COVID-19. Sequenced material: peripheral blood.

CDR3 protein: CSAPTREEAYEQYF. CDR3 nucleotides: TGCAGCGCCCCCACTCGGGAAGAAGCCTACGAGCAGTACTTC. The chain joins TRBV29-1 to TRBJ2-7; D may be TRBD2 (5 bases). The CDR3 totals 14 residues. The germline CDR1 and CDR2 sequences are SQVTM and ANQGSEA. V was trimmed by 7 bases and J by 2 bases, leaving 18 bases between them.